This record covers a single T cell receptor (beta chain). Antigen specificity is unknown. The CDR3 sequence is 13 residues long. Trimming shortened V by 3 bases and J by 6 bases, and 10 bases separated the two germline ends. CDR1 SGHTA and CDR2 FQGTGA come from the germline V gene. This specimen comes from a study of Graves' ophthalmopathy and Graves' hyperthyroidism. Study details: Peripheral blood samples were taken at initial diagnosis, before any treatment. General observations from the study: The majority of expanded thyroid clonotypes above 0.001 frequency also occurred in blood.

Scientists amplified the TCR beta CDR3 regions from RNA transcripts. HTBI primers were employed in first-round RT-PCR, then a second-round multiplex PCR followed. MiXCR was run by TCRdb on the multiplex PCR reads, yielding one entry per CDR3 protein. The table has approximately 700,000 distinct CDR3 sequences, approximately 40% seen once. Other autoimmune diseases, uncontrolled infections, pregnancy or lactation ruled patients out of participation. The starting material, more than 8 ml of fresh peripheral blood, provided the PBMCs. Sequencing was performed on peripheral blood. This TCR derives from an adult man with Graves' ophthalmopathy. V and J are TRBV7-3 and TRBJ2-3, with D hard to call. CDR3 in amino acids: CASSFTSPDTQYF. CDR3 sequence (DNA): TGTGCCAGCAGCTTTACCAGCCCCGATACGCAGTATTTT. The whole variable domain, filled in from reference TRBV7-3 and TRBJ2-3, reads GAGVSQTPSNKVTEKGKYVELRCDPISGHTALYWYRQSLGQGPEFLIYFQGTGAADDSGLPNDRFFAVRPEGSVSTLKIQRTERGDSAVYLCASSFTSPDTQYFGPGTRLTVL.